This T cell receptor beta chain was identified during a study of T cell responses to AZD1222 COVID-19 vaccine. Study observations and caveats: Most donors were white British and more were female, and clonal diversity was possibly underestimated. Spike-specific TCR breadth and depth both grew after two AZD1222 doses. The study sampled repertoires only after the peak T cell response.

Notes on this clone: Its specificity is not known.

Germline CDR1 is SGHTA and CDR2 is FQGNSA. The germline V and J ends were trimmed by 3 bases and 1 base, with 14 bases remaining between them. CDR3 length equals 16 residues. Profiled with immunoSEQ multiplex PCR; TCRdb holds only in-frame clones, not every one. This table holds more than 45,000 clones, about 88% found once. Here the sequenced sample was peripheral blood, taken on day 0 of AZD1222 vaccination. This sequence was found in an adult in good health. The chain joins TRBV7-2 to TRBJ2-3; TRBD1 is a possible D gene (5 bases). The CDR3 nucleotides read TGTGCCAGCAGCTTTATGGGGCTATCGGGCACAGATACGCAGTATTTT. This translates into CASSFMGLSGTDTQYF.